This TCR beta chain emerged from a study of vaccination and CD4 T cells after COVID-19. Concerning this clonotype itself: What it binds is not known.

An Oncomine TCR Beta short-read assay was used to sequence the DNA from cultured CD4+ T cells. TCRdb independently ran MiXCR on the PCR reads; one entry per CDR3 protein. The sample consists of over 8,500 distinct CDR3 sequences, 55% to 80% of them appearing once. Noted treatment: approximately nine-day PBMC culture with coronavirus spike peptide pools or control peptides (ViraFEST assay). CDR3 size: 13 residues. In germline, CDR1 is MNHEY, CDR2 SVGEGT. V lost 4 bases to trimming and J lost 1 base, with 7 bases between them. The rearrangement uses TRBV6-2 or TRBV6-3 and TRBJ1-2; no firm D call. The sequence was collected from a human donor who had recovered from COVID-19. The sequencing here drew on CD4+ T cells from blood, cultured in vitro, taken before SARS-CoV-2 vaccination. CDR3 in DNA: TGTGCCAGCAGTTCTCAGAATAACTATGGCTACACCTTC. Amino acids: CASSSQNNYGYTF.